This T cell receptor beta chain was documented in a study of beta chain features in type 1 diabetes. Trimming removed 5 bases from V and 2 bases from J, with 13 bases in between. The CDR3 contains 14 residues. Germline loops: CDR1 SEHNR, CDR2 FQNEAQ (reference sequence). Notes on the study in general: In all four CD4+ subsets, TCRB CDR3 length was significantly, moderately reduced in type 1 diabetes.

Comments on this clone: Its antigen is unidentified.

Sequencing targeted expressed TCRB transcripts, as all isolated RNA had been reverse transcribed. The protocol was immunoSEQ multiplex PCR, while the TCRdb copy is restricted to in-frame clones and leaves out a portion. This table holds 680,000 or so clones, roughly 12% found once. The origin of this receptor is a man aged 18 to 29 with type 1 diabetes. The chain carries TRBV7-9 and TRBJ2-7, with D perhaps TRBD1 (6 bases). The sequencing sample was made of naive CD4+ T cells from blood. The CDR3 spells CASSANREAYEQYF. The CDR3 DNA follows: TGTGCCAGCAGCGCCAACAGGGAAGCCTACGAGCAGTACTTC.